Presented here are 13 T cell receptor beta chains from one specimen sequenced in a study of blood T cell repertoires in COVID-19. The data were produced by immunoSEQ multiplex PCR, yet TCRdb's version contains in-frame clones alone and is incomplete. This table has about 160,000 clones, around 87% appearing once. Sequenced material: PBMCs or T cells enriched from blood (not recorded which). The receptors were gathered from a woman aged 45 to 65 who had recovered from COVID-19.

The chain links TRBV5-1 to TRBJ2-3, with 9 bases identical to TRBD2. The CDR3 runs 15 residues. J lost 6 bases, V lost 4 bases, and 9 bases had no gene match. Germline lookup yields CDR1 SGHRS and CDR2 YFSETQ. CDR3 sequence reads: CASSPGLALIDTQYF. The CDR3 bases are TGCGCCAGCAGCCCTGGACTAGCGTTGATTGATACGCAGTATTTT.

The CDR3 DNA sequence: TGTGCCAGCTCGGCCGACAGGGCCGGGGCCAACGTCCTGACTTTC. It is translated as CASSADRAGANVLTF. This chain links TRBV18 with TRBJ2-6; 7 positions match TRBD1. This CDR3 is built from 15 residues. After removal of 6 bases from V and 4 bases from J, the junction contained 6 bases not matched to a gene. Germline lookup yields CDR1 KGHSH and CDR2 LQKENI.

This rearrangement joins TRBV19 to TRBJ2-1, with TRBD2 as a possible D gene (5 bases). This CDR3 has 14 residues. V was shortened by 1 base and J by 2 bases, with 6 bases between the two germline ends. CDR1 is LNHDA, CDR2 SQIVND, per germline (reference sequence). The CDR3 region has the DNA TGTGCCAGTAGTATAGGGGAGACCTACAATGAGCAGTTCTTC. Its translation: CASSIGETYNEQFF.

The chain carries TRBV5-4 and TRBJ1-1; perhaps TRBD1 as D (6 bases). The CDR3 has 13 residues. CDR1 is SGHNT and CDR2 is YYREEE in the germline V gene (reference sequence). Trimming shortened V by 3 bases and J by 4 bases, and 10 bases separated the two germline ends. This chain's CDR3 is CASSSDRITEAFF. The CDR3, as DNA: TGTGCCAGCAGCTCCGACAGGATCACTGAAGCTTTCTTT.

In its sample, this clone was seen a few times. The CDR3 region is CASSLGFGQGAPGNTIYF. For the CDR3, the DNA is TGTGCCAGCAGCTTAGGCTTCGGACAGGGTGCCCCTGGAAACACCATATATTTT. The chain joins TRBV7-2 to TRBJ1-3; 8 bases fit TRBD1. Germline-derived CDR1 and CDR2 are SGHTA and FQGNSA. V lost 1 base to trimming and J lost 2 bases; unmatched junction nucleotides: 10. The CDR3 contains 18 residues.

With regard to this clone: This CDR3 fails to terminate in the conserved phenylalanine or tryptophan, so it likely reflects a read error. Because the CDR3's place on the DNA is in doubt, the DNA is left out and the CDR3 is given as listed by TCRdb. The chain joins TRBV6-6 to TRBJ1-1. Germline CDR1 is MNHNY and CDR2 is SVGAGI (reference sequence). The CDR3 comprises 9 residues, both ends counted. CDR3: CASSSYRRA.

This chain joins TRBV27 and TRBJ1-1; D not resolved. CDR1 MNHEY and CDR2 SMNVEV come from the germline V gene (reference sequence). V lost 0 bases and J lost 3, with 5 bases in between. This CDR3 spans 13 amino acids. This CDR3 reads CASSLSDYTEAFF. The CDR3 region has the DNA TGTGCCAGCAGTTTATCGGACTACACTGAAGCTTTCTTT.

CDR3 protein: CASSVLGQGVGYTF. In DNA, the CDR3 is TGTGCCAGCAGCGTTTTGGGACAGGGGGTCGGGTACACCTTC. V usage is TRBV9 and J usage is TRBJ1-2; the match to TRBD1 covers 11 bases. Germline V lookup: CDR1 SGDLS, CDR2 YYNGEE. The CDR3 has 14 amino acids. V lost 2 bases to trimming and J lost 11 bases; unmatched junction nucleotides: 8.

V gene TRBV3-1 (or the pseudogene TRBV3-2) combines with J gene TRBJ1-2, with D possibly being TRBD1 (5 bases). The V end lost 1 base, the J end lost 6 bases, and 24 bases lay between the germline ends. The CDR3 is 18 residues long. Germline CDR1 reads LGHDT; CDR2 reads YNNKEL (reference sequence). The CDR3 region is CASSQVNGQGGILDGYTF. DNA for the CDR3: TGTGCCAGCAGCCAAGTAAATGGGCAGGGAGGGATCTTGGATGGCTACACCTTC.

This chain connects TRBV21-1 to TRBJ1-6; the table gives TRBD1 as D, unverified against the DNA. TRBV21-1 is described as a pseudogene. The length of the CDR3 is 17 residues. The CDR3 sequence is CASQKGQKYSYNSPLHF. DNA of the CDR3: TGTGCCAGTCAGAAGGGACAGAAATACTCCTATAATTCACCCCTCCACTTT.

This sequence joins TRBV6-2 or TRBV6-3 and TRBJ2-5, with 7 bases identical to TRBD2. Germline CDR1 and CDR2: MNHEY and SVGEGT. The J segment lost 5 bases and the V segment lost 5 bases, leaving 11 bases of the junction unmatched. The CDR3 is 15 amino acids. The CDR3 DNA sequence: TGTGCCAGCAGTCGCCGGGGCGGGGGAGTGGAGACCCAGTACTTC. Residues: CASSRRGGGVETQYF.

The J gene is TRBJ1-1, the V gene TRBV7-8; no firm D call. V dropped 1 base and J dropped 4 bases, with 10 bases sitting between them. From germline, CDR1 is SGHVS and CDR2 FQNEAQ. The CDR3 runs to 14 residues. The DNA for the CDR3 is TGTGCCAGCAGCTTAGTTTCGTCGGGCACTGAAGCTTTCTTT. It is translated as CASSLVSSGTEAFF. The whole variable domain, remainder taken from reference TRBV7-8 and TRBJ1-1, is GAGVSQSPRYKVAKRGQDVALRCDPISGHVSLFWYQQALGQGPEFLTYFQNEAQLDKSGLPSDRFFAERPEGSVSTLKIQRTQQEDSAVYLCASSLVSSGTEAFFGQGTRLTVV.

Only one count was recorded for this clone. The chain employs TRBV6-5 and TRBJ1-1, with 7 bases matching TRBD1. CDR3 length: 14 residues. Looked up from germline, CDR1 is MNHEY and CDR2 is SVGAGI. Unmatched junction bases numbered 3, after V lost 5 bases and J lost 0 bases. As DNA, the CDR3 is TGTGCCAGCAGTCCCACAGGGGTGAACACTGAAGCTTTCTTT. It encodes CASSPTGVNTEAFF.